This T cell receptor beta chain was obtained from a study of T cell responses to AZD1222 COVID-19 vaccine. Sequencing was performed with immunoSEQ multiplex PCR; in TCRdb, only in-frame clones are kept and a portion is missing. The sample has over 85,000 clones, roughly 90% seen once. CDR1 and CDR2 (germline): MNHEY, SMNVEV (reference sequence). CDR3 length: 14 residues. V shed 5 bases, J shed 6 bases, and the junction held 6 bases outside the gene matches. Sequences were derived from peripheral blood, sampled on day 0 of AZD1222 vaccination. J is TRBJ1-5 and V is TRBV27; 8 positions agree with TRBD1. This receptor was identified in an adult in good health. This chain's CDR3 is CASSGQGSSQPQHF. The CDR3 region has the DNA TGTGCCAGCAGTGGACAGGGCTCTAGTCAGCCCCAGCATTTT.